This T cell receptor (beta chain) comes out of a study of T cells in Graves' hyperthyroidism and ophthalmopathy. At least ten counts were recorded for this clonotype. Amplification targeted TCR beta CDR3 regions from RNA transcripts. Primed by the HTBI set, a first-round RT-PCR was run on the TCR CDR3. Using its own MiXCR run on the multiplex PCR reads, TCRdb lists one record per CDR3 protein. The table has about 760,000 distinct CDR3 sequences, approximately 40% seen once. The material sequenced was blood. The sequence derives from a woman aged 40 to 50 with Graves' hyperthyroidism.

The chain's CDR3 is CASSTQGLSTEAFF. The CDR3 DNA reads as TGTGCCAGCAGCACACAGGGTTTGAGCACTGAAGCTTTCTTT. This chain uses TRBV11-2 with TRBJ1-1, with D possibly matching TRBD1 (6 bases). V dropped 5 bases and J dropped 4 bases, with 14 bases sitting between them. CDR3 size: 14 residues. Germline lookup yields CDR1 SGHAT and CDR2 FQNNGV.